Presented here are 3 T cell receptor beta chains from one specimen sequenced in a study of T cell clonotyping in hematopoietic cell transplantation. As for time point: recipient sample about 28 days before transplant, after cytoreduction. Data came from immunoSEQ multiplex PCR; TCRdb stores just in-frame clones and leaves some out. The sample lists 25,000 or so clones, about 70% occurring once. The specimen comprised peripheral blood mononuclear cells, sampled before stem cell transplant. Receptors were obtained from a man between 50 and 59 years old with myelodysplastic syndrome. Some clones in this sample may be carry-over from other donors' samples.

CDR3 sequence: CASSGRTATNEKLFF. In DNA, the CDR3 is TGTGCCAGCAGTGGGAGGACAGCAACTAATGAAAAACTGTTTTTT. V gene TRBV2 combines with J gene TRBJ1-4; D might be TRBD1 (6 bases). V lost 4 bases and J 0 bases, leaving 9 bases between the germline ends. Germline V gene lookup returns CDR1 SNHLY and CDR2 FYNNEI. The CDR3 totals 15 residues.

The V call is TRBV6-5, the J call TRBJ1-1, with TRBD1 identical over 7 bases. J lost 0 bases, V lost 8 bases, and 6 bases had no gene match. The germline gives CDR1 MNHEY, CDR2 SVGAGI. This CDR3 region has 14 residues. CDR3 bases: TGTGCCAGCCGTGACAGGGCCATGAACACTGAAGCTTTCTTT. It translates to CASRDRAMNTEAFF.

CDR3 loop: CASSSPDRRYEQYF. CDR3 nucleotides: TGTGCCAGCAGTTCCCCTGACAGGCGGTACGAGCAGTACTTC. The V and J genes are TRBV27 and TRBJ2-7; D possibly corresponds to TRBD1 (6 bases). Per germline, CDR1 MNHEY and CDR2 SMNVEV (reference sequence). CDR3 length equals 14 residues. Trimming took 4 bases from V and 4 from J, leaving 14 bases between them.